This T cell receptor (beta chain) was retrieved from a study of Ad26.COV2.S vaccination and SARS-CoV-2 variants. Turning to the study itself: Donor joined the COV1001 Ad26.COV2.S trial arm.

To note about this clone: Its target is not known.

The sample's treatment: around 19 received Ad26.COV2.S at low or high dose, single or two shots; 5 received placebo; per-sample allocation not given. Sample collection was performed on day 63 after the first vaccine or placebo injection. Sequenced by immunoSEQ multiplex PCR; TCRdb stores in-frame clones only, minus some. The sample lists about 350,000 clones, about 88% occurring once. The CDR3 is made up of 15 amino acids. Trimming shortened V by 1 base and J by 5 bases, and 15 bases separated the two germline ends. Germline V lookup: CDR1 KGHSH, CDR2 LQKENI. Whole-study findings and limits: Possibly, TCR breadth and depth analyses underestimated total T cell responses. Spike-specific CD8+ and CD4+ T cell responses reportedly showed substantial breadth after vaccination. Compared with placebo recipients, vaccine recipients had higher spike-specific TCR breadth.

This sample comprised peripheral blood, obtained in a trial of Ad26.COV2.S vaccine versus placebo. The TCR originated in a person aged 18-60 years who received the Ad26.COV2.S COVID-19 vaccine or a placebo. V is TRBV18 and J is TRBJ2-7; no reliable D call. CDR3: CASSPQGDQGNEQYF. The CDR3 DNA reads TGTGCCAGCTCACCACAAGGTGACCAAGGCAACGAGCAGTACTTC.